This is a list of T cell receptor beta chains from one sample in a study of blood T cell repertoires in COVID-19. Profiled with immunoSEQ multiplex PCR; TCRdb holds only in-frame clones, not every one. The table includes approximately 280,000 clones, 90% detected once. Material: PBMCs or T cells enriched from blood (not recorded which). The origin of the receptors is a woman aged 18-29 years with acute COVID-19. Both conserved end residues are part of each CDR3. A D gene is named only where the DNA matches it firmly. Part of the rows lack a size; the others show once, few, many or a class for expanded clones.

D: TRBD1; V: TRBV28; size: -; J: TRBJ1-5; CDR3: CATSRTGNNQPQHF; DNA: TGTGCCACCTCTCGGACAGGTAATAATCAGCCCCAGCATTTT
D: TRBD2; V: TRBV3-1/TRBV3-2; size: once; J: TRBJ2-1; CDR3: CASRAGGFHNEQFF; DNA: TGTGCCAGCAGGGCGGGAGGGTTCCACAATGAGCAGTTCTTC
D: -; V: TRBV5-1; size: -; J: TRBJ1-1; CDR3: CASSPGTGYRGTEAFF; DNA: TGCGCCAGCAGCCCTGGAACAGGTTATCGCGGCACTGAAGCTTTCTTT
D: -; V: TRBV5-1; size: -; J: TRBJ1-1; CDR3: CASSLGQIMNTEAFF; DNA: TGCGCCAGCAGCTTGGGACAGATCATGAACACTGAAGCTTTCTTT
D: TRBD2; V: TRBV25-1; size: -; J: TRBJ2-1; CDR3: CASSDLGLAGLNEQFF; DNA: TGTGCCAGCAGTGACCTAGGCCTAGCGGGTCTCAATGAGCAGTTCTTC
D: -; V: TRBV7-2; size: -; J: TRBJ2-1; CDR3: CASSLTANEQFF; DNA: TGTGCCAGCAGCTTAACCGCGAATGAGCAGTTCTTC
D: TRBD1; V: TRBV9; size: -; J: TRBJ1-3; CDR3: CASSATGVNTIYF; DNA: TGTGCCAGCAGCGCCACAGGGGTGAACACCATATATTTT
D: TRBD1; V: TRBV5-4; size: -; J: TRBJ1-3; CDR3: CASSDTGGETGNTIYF; DNA: TGTGCCAGCAGCGATACAGGGGGCGAGACTGGAAACACCATATATTTT
D: -; V: TRBV2; size: -; J: TRBJ2-7; CDR3: CASLFHGLRYEQYF; DNA: TGTGCCAGCCTGTTTCATGGCCTTCGCTACGAGCAGTACTTC
D: TRBD1; V: TRBV24-1; size: -; J: TRBJ1-1; CDR3: CATSKGYLRDRDTEAFF; DNA: TGTGCCACCAGTAAGGGCTACCTCCGGGACAGGGACACTGAAGCTTTCTTT
D: TRBD2; V: TRBV15; size: -; J: TRBJ2-1; CDR3: CATSREVFLLAGPPGNEQFF; DNA: TGTGCCACCAGCAGAGAAGTGTTCCTGCTAGCGGGACCCCCCGGCAATGAGCAGTTCTTC
D: -; V: TRBV25-1; size: -; J: TRBJ2-4; CDR3: CASSDPDIYIQYF; DNA: TGTGCCAGCAGTGACCCTGACATCTACATTCAGTACTTC
D: TRBD1; V: TRBV27; size: -; J: TRBJ1-6; CDR3: CASTLTGTGAYSPLHF; DNA: TGTGCCAGCACTTTGACCGGGACAGGGGCTTATTCACCCCTCCACTTT
D: -; V: TRBV24-1; size: -; J: TRBJ1-2; CDR3: CATSDPSQRGSGYTF; DNA: TGTGCCACCAGTGACCCAAGTCAGAGAGGGTCTGGCTACACCTTC
D: TRBD2; V: TRBV11-2; size: -; J: TRBJ2-1; CDR3: CASSLVGTSGMGEQFF; DNA: TGTGCCAGCAGCTTAGTCGGGACTAGCGGGATGGGTGAGCAGTTCTTC
D: -; V: TRBV6-5; size: -; J: TRBJ1-3; CDR3: CASSYSGASGNTIYF; DNA: TGTGCCAGCAGTTACTCTGGGGCCTCTGGAAACACCATATATTTT
D: -; V: TRBV5-1; size: -; J: TRBJ2-2; CDR3: CASSPRARGNTGELFF; DNA: TGCGCCAGCAGCCCCCGGGCCAGGGGGAACACCGGGGAGCTGTTTTTT
D: TRBD2; V: TRBV19; size: -; J: TRBJ2-1; CDR3: CASSILAGNEQFF; DNA: TGTGCCAGTAGTATTCTAGCGGGTAATGAGCAGTTCTTC
D: TRBD2; V: TRBV10-3; size: -; J: TRBJ2-1; CDR3: CAIRATSGPPELSRFNEQFF; DNA: TGTGCCATCAGGGCCACTAGCGGCCCCCCCGAACTCTCCCGTTTCAATGAGCAGTTCTTC
D: -; V: TRBV2; size: -; J: TRBJ2-1; CDR3: CASSQSRTTYNEQFF; DNA: TGTGCCAGCAGCCAATCTAGGACTACCTACAATGAGCAGTTCTTC
D: -; V: TRBV28; size: -; J: TRBJ1-5; CDR3: CASSILNLRAGNQPQHF; DNA: TGTGCCAGCAGTATCCTCAACCTCAGGGCTGGCAATCAGCCCCAGCATTTT
D: -; V: TRBV6-2/TRBV6-3; size: -; J: TRBJ2-2; CDR3: CASSPTFGAGELFF; DNA: TGTGCCAGCAGCCCGACATTCGGTGCCGGGGAGCTGTTTTTT
D: TRBD1; V: TRBV29-1; size: -; J: TRBJ1-2; CDR3: CSVEPDRANGYTF; DNA: TGCAGCGTTGAACCCGACAGGGCAAATGGCTACACCTTC
D: TRBD1; V: TRBV10-1; size: -; J: TRBJ2-7; CDR3: CASSETTGVGSYEQYF; DNA: TGCGCCAGCAGTGAGACGACAGGGGTTGGGTCCTACGAGCAGTACTTC
D: -; V: TRBV5-5; size: -; J: TRBJ1-4; CDR3: CASTPQTGSTNEKLFF; DNA: TGTGCCAGCACACCCCAGACGGGGTCTACTAATGAAAAACTGTTTTTT
D: TRBD1; V: TRBV6-5; size: once; J: TRBJ2-1; CDR3: CASEGQGDHNEQFF; DNA: TGTGCCAGCGAGGGACAGGGGGACCACAATGAGCAGTTCTTC
D: TRBD2; V: TRBV7-9; size: -; J: TRBJ2-7; CDR3: CASSLVQVTSGRPYQEQYF; DNA: TGTGCCAGCAGCTTAGTCCAGGTCACTAGCGGGAGGCCCTATCAGGAGCAGTACTTC
D: -; V: TRBV29-1; size: -; J: TRBJ2-3; CDR3: CSVGISGAPDTQYF; DNA: TGCAGCGTTGGAATCTCAGGGGCTCCAGATACGCAGTATTTT
D: TRBD1; V: TRBV29-1; size: -; J: TRBJ1-5; CDR3: CSVVTGGSNQPQHF; DNA: TGCAGCGTCGTGACAGGGGGTAGCAATCAGCCCCAGCATTTT
D: TRBD2; V: TRBV29-1; size: -; J: TRBJ2-7; CDR3: CSVELADPYEQYF; DNA: TGCAGCGTAGAACTAGCGGACCCCTACGAGCAGTACTTC
D: -; V: TRBV18; size: -; J: TRBJ2-5; CDR3: CASSPTRGWQETQYF; DNA: TGTGCCAGCTCACCAACAAGGGGGTGGCAAGAGACCCAGTACTTC
D: -; V: TRBV10-2; size: -; J: TRBJ1-5; CDR3: CASSGGSQPQHF; DNA: TGCGCCAGCAGCGGGGGGTCTCAGCCCCAGCATTTT
D: -; V: TRBV6-5; size: -; J: TRBJ1-2; CDR3: CASSYGGESSYGYTF; DNA: TGTGCCAGCAGTTACGGAGGAGAGTCTAGCTATGGCTACACCTTC
D: -; V: TRBV29-1; size: -; J: TRBJ1-2; CDR3: CSVVFGYGYTF; DNA: TGCAGCGTTGTTTTCGGCTATGGCTACACCTTC
D: TRBD1; V: TRBV7-9; size: -; J: TRBJ1-1; CDR3: CASSDIPGQGLNTEAFF; DNA: TGTGCCAGCAGCGATATCCCGGGACAGGGCCTGAACACTGAAGCTTTCTTT
D: TRBD2; V: TRBV6-2/TRBV6-3; size: -; J: TRBJ2-1; CDR3: CASSYATSGYNEQFF; DNA: TGTGCCAGCAGTTACGCGACTAGCGGATACAATGAGCAGTTCTTC
D: -; V: TRBV2; size: -; J: TRBJ1-2; CDR3: CASGNFSWGGYTF; DNA: TGTGCCAGCGGAAATTTTTCTTGGGGCGGCTACACCTTC
D: TRBD1; V: TRBV7-2; size: once; J: TRBJ1-2; CDR3: CASSYPGQGSSGYTF; DNA: TGTGCCAGCAGCTACCCGGGACAGGGATCAAGTGGCTACACCTTC
D: -; V: TRBV11-2; size: -; J: TRBJ1-4; CDR3: CASSFRKNEKLFF; DNA: TGTGCCAGCAGCTTCAGGAAGAATGAAAAACTGTTTTTT
D: TRBD1; V: TRBV18; size: -; J: TRBJ1-5; CDR3: CASSPGTGKDQPQHF; DNA: TGTGCCAGCTCACCAGGGACAGGGAAGGATCAGCCCCAGCATTTT
D: TRBD1; V: TRBV7-9; size: -; J: TRBJ2-3; CDR3: CASSLRWDRGLTDTQYF; DNA: TGTGCCAGCAGCTTACGCTGGGACAGGGGGCTCACAGATACGCAGTATTTT
D: TRBD2; V: TRBV7-9; size: -; J: TRBJ2-4; CDR3: CASSLGWGLAGIQYF; DNA: TGTGCCAGCAGCTTAGGATGGGGACTAGCGGGCATTCAGTACTTC